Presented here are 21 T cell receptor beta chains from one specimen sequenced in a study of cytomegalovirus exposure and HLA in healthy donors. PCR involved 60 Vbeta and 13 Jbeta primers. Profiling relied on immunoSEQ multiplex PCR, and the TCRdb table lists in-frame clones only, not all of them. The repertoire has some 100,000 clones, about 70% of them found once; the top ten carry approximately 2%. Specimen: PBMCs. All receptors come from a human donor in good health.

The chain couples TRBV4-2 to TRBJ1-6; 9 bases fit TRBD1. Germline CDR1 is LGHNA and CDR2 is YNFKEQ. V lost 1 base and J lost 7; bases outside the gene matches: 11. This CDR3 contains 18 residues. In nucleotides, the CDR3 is TGTGCCAGCAGCCAAGCCACCAGGACAGGGGCAAGGAATTCACCCCTCCACTTT. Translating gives CASSQATRTGARNSPLHF.

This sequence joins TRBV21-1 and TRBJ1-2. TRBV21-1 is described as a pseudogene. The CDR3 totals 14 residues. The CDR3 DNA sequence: TGTGCCAGCCGGACCTCCGGGACTAACTATGGCTACACCTTC. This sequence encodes CASRTSGTNYGYTF.

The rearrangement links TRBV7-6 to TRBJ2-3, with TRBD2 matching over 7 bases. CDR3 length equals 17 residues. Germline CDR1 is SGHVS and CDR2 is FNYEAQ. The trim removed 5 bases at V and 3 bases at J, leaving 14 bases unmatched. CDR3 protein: CASSHNWVGGETDTQYF. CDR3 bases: TGTGCCAGCAGCCATAATTGGGTTGGGGGGGAGACAGATACGCAGTATTTT.

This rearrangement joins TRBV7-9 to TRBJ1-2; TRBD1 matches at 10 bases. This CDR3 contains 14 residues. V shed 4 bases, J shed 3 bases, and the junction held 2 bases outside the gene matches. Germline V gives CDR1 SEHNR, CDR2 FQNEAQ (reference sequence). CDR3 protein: CASSSTGGYYGYTF. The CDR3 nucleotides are TGTGCCAGCAGCTCGACAGGGGGCTACTATGGCTACACCTTC.

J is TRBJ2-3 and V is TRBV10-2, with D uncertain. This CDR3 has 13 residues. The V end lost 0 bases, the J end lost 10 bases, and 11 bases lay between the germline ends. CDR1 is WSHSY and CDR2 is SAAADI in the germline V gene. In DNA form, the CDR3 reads TGCGCCAGCAGTGAGTCGCAGGCGTGGGCGCAGTATTTT. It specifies CASSESQAWAQYF.

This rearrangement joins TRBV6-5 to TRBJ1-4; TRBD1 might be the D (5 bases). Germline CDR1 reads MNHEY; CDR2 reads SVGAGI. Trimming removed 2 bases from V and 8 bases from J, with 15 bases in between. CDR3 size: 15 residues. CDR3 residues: CASSYGGALGEKLFF. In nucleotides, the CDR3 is TGTGCCAGCAGTTACGGAGGGGCTTTAGGAGAAAAACTGTTTTTT.

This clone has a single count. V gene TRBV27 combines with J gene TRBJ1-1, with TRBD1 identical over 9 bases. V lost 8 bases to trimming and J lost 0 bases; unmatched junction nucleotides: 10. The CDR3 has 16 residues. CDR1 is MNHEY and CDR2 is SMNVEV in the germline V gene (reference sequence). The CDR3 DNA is TGTGCCAGCGGACCCCGACAGGGGGTAATGAACACTGAAGCTTTCTTT. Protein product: CASGPRQGVMNTEAFF.

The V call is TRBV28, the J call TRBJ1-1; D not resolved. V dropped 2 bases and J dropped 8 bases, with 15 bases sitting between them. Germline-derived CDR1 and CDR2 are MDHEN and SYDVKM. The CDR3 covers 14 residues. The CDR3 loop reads CASSLGRHRIEAFF. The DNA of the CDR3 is TGTGCCAGCAGTTTAGGGCGTCACCGAATCGAAGCTTTCTTT.

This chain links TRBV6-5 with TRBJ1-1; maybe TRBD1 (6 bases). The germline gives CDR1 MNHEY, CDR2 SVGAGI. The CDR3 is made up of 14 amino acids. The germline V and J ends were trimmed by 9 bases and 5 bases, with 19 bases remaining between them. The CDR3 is CASTPFQGNTEAFF. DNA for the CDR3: TGTGCCAGTACTCCTTTCCAGGGGAATACTGAAGCTTTCTTT.

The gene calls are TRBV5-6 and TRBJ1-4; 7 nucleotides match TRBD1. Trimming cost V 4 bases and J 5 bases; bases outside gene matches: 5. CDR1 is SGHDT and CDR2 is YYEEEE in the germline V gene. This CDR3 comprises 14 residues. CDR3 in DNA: TGTGCCAGCAGCCGAGGACAGGTGAATGAAAAACTGTTTTTT. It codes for CASSRGQVNEKLFF.

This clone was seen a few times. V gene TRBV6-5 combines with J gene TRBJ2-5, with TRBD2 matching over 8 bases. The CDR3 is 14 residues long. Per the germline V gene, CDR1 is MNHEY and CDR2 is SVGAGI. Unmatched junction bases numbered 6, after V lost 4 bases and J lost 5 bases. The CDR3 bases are TGTGCCAGCAGTTTTTTGGGCGGGGGGGAGACCCAGTACTTC. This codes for CASSFLGGGETQYF.

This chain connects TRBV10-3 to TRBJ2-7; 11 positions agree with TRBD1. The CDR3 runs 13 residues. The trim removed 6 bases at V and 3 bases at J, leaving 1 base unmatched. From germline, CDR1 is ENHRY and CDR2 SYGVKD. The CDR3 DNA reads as TGTGCCATCAGGGGACAGGGGGGCTACGAGCAGTACTTC. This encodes CAIRGQGGYEQYF.

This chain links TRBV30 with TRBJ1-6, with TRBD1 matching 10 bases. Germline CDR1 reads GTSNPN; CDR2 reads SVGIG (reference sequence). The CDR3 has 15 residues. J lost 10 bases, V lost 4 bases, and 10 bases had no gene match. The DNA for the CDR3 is TGTGCCTGGATGAGTTGGGACAGGGGTAACTCACCCCTCCACTTT. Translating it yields CAWMSWDRGNSPLHF.

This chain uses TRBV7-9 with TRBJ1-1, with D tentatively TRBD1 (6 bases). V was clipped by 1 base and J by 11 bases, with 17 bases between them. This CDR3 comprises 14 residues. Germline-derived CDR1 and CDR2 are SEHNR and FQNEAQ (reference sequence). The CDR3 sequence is CASSLEVSGQSAFF. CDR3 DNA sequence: TGTGCCAGCAGCTTAGAAGTGTCCGGACAGTCCGCTTTCTTT.

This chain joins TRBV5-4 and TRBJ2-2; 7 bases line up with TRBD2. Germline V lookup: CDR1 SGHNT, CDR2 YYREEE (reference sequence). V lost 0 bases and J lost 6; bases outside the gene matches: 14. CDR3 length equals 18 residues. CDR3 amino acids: CASSLGGRGGSLAGELFF. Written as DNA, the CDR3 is TGTGCCAGCAGCTTGGGAGGCCGGGGAGGGTCACTTGCCGGGGAGCTGTTTTTT.

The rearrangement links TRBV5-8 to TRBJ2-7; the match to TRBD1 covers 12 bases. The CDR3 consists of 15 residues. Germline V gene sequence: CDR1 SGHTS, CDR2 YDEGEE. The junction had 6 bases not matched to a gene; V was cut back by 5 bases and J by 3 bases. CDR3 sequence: CASRPGTGGSYEQYF. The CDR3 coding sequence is TGTGCCAGCAGACCCGGGACAGGGGGCAGCTACGAGCAGTACTTC.

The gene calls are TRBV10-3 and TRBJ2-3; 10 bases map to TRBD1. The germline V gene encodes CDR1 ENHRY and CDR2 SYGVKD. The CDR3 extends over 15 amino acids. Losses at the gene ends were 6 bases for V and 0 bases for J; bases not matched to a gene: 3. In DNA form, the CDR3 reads TGTGCCATCAGCGGGGGACAGGGGAGCACAGATACGCAGTATTTT. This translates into CAISGGQGSTDTQYF.

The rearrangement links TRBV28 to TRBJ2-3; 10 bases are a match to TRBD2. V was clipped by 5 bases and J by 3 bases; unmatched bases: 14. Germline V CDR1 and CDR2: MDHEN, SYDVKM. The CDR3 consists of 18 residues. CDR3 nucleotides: TGTGCCAGCAGTCCTCTAGCGGGAGTAAGAGTGGAGACAGATACGCAGTATTTT. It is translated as CASSPLAGVRVETDTQYF. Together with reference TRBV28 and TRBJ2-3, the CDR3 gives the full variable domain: DVKVTQSSRYLVKRTGEKVFLECVQDMDHENMFWYRQDPGLGLRLIYFSYDVKMKEKGDIPEGYSVSREKKERFSLILESASTNQTSMYLCASSPLAGVRVETDTQYFGPGTRLTVL.

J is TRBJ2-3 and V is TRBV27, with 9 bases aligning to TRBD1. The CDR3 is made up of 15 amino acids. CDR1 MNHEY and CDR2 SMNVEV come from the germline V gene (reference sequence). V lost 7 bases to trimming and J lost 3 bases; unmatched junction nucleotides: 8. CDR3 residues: CASTDAGQGTDTQYF. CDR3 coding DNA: TGTGCCAGCACAGACGCGGGACAGGGAACAGATACGCAGTATTTT.

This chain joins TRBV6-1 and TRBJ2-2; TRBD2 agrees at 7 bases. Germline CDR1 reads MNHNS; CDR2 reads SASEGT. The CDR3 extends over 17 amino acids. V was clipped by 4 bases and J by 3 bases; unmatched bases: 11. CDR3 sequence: CASSAYSGLYDTGELFF. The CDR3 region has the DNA TGTGCCAGCAGTGCCTACTCGGGACTATACGACACCGGGGAGCTGTTTTTT.

CDR3 coding DNA: TGCGCCAGCAGTGGACACAGGGGGCCAGAGACCCAGTACTTC. It encodes CASSGHRGPETQYF. This sequence joins TRBV10-1 and TRBJ2-5; 9 bases line up with TRBD1. CDR3 length equals 14 residues. Germline loops: CDR1 WNHNN, CDR2 SYGVQD (reference sequence). The trim removed 4 bases at V and 4 bases at J, leaving 4 bases unmatched.